This TCR beta chain is drawn from a study of shared clonotypes between healthy human individuals (dated by TCRdb to the early 2020s). Some background on the complete study: The cohort included three men and a couple of women between 18 and 49 years of age. For each donor, CD4 naive and CD4 memory were each given three plates, CD8 naive was given two plates, and CD8 memory was given one plate. To estimate repertoire size and how much clonotypes are shared between individuals, the study performed deep sequencing of blood TCR repertoires from a handful of healthy adults. To increase sequencing depth and limit assay-specific biases, TCR repertoire library preparation and sequencing were carried out by different laboratories using diverse techniques. Between about 0.94 and 8.9 billion PBMCs per donor were obtained by leukapheresis.

Using the deep immunoSEQ assay, TCR CDR3 regions were amplified from genomic DNA by multiplex PCR. Extracted genomic DNA from each cell subset was spread evenly across all wells of several immunoSEQ 96-well plates, with each plate serving as a replicate. For sorted subsets, each replicate PCR was loaded with 200 to 250 ng genomic DNA, equivalent to 32,000 or so T cell genomes. Purified libraries were quantified with a Qubit 3.0 fluorometer, sized on a Bioanalyzer 2100, and re-quantified with the KAPA Library Quantification kit. Every immunoSEQ 96-well plate was sequenced on a separate single-read 150-cycle Illumina NextSeq 550 flow cell. From the authors' description of their analysis: Because the immunoSEQ output held only junctional sequences and lacked quality scores, the filtering could not match the filtering applied to full-length reads. To assign V/J genes and CDR3, sequences were annotated against IMGT germline references using PyIR, a Python wrapper for IgBLAST v1.9. Reads were removed for weak V/J assignments (E-value above 1e-6), missing CDR3, stop codons, out-of-frame junctions, or ambiguous translated residues. A V3J clonotype was defined by an identical inferred V gene, J gene, and CDR3 amino acid sequence. Percentage overlap between repertoires was calculated by dividing the number of shared unique clonotypes by the size of the smaller repertoire. Repertoire richness was assessed with RTK rarefaction, the Chao1 estimator, and Recon v2.1 estimates of unobserved clonotypes. OLGA was used to compute generation probabilities for all TCRbeta clonotypes that the gDNA method yielded from a handful of donors. The clones in this table, taken by TCRdb from immuneACCESS, are in-frame only. Not every clone is retained; where verified, under half of the shortfall comes from an unresolved V gene, and the cause of the rest is unknown. That table gives V, J and clone size, and the DNA gave D and trimming. The sample table lists 2 million to 2.5 million clones, around 92% of them with a count of one. The biggest ten clones account for around 0.35% of the sample.

The cysteine opens and the phenylalanine closes a CDR3 of 14 amino acids. Only CDR3 DNA is held: 42 bases, read in frame from base 1. CDR1 GTSNPN and CDR2 SVGIG were looked up in the germline V gene (reference sequence). At the junction V is shortened by 2 bases and J by 7 bases, with 15 bases in between. About this clone itself: Its antigen is unknown. Base quality data are lacking; no much larger clone is found one base away.

The donors were healthy, HIV-negative adults who had no recently reported acute infections or vaccinations. Only Caucasian adults living in Nashville, Tennessee, USA were represented among the donors. CD4+ T cells were enriched through magnetic negative selection, after which naive cells were positively selected on CD45RA and the remaining negative fraction served as the memory subset. Blood was obtained by leukapheresis, after which PBMCs were separated by Ficoll-Histopaque density gradient centrifugation and cryopreserved in liquid nitrogen vapor phase. Purity and quantity of every magnetically sorted T cell population were checked by analytical flow cytometry. From each sorted fraction, genomic DNA was isolated and quantified by UV absorbance on a Nanodrop 2000c. General findings and caveats noted by the study authors: Incomplete sequencing was indicated by rarefaction of sorted-subset datasets, despite the large sequencing depth. The small number of donors limited the genetic and exposure-history diversity represented. Sampling was limited to blood, and TCR repertoires in tissue likely differ from TCR repertoires in blood. When a handful of donors were compared, the shared fraction of clonotypes was about 5.5% for naive CD4, around 3.6% for naive CD8, 2% to 2.5% for memory CD4, and 0.35% to 0.4% for memory CD8. Pairwise subsampling led to the expectation that sequencing depth would affect the degree of clonotype sharing among donors. Larger estimated clonotype richness was generally found for naive subsets than for memory subsets. Clonotypes shared by all four sorted-subset donors showed higher generation probabilities than non-shared clonotypes.

The V and J genes are TRBV30 and TRBJ1-5; the best D guess is TRBD1, with 6 bases matching. The clonotype was recovered from a man between 18 and 29 years old in good health. Some clones in this sample may be carry-over from other donors' samples. Input material: naive CD4+ T cells from PBMCs. The cell subset or site label, as the study defines it: CD45RA+ positively selected. This receptor has the CDR3 CAWSTTGMGQPQHF. The nucleotide sequence is given as TGTGCCTGGAGTACAACAGGGATGGGACAGCCCCAGCATTTT.